This TCR beta chain is drawn from a study of cytomegalovirus exposure and HLA in healthy donors (dated by TCRdb to 2017 to 2019). Background on the whole study: According to a later analysis, one platform produced both the roughly 110 validation repertoires and the 550 to 800 repertoires of the first cohort. To predict cytomegalovirus infection status, the study brought together high-throughput TCR immunosequencing, statistical association of individual TCRs with disease status, and machine learning. The aim of the study was to test whether cataloging public T cell receptors could identify signatures of past pathogen exposure. Along with the 666-subject first cohort, a separate validation cohort of over a hundred different subjects was used.

The CDR3, cysteine through phenylalanine, is 18 amino acids long. Left in the record is the CDR3 DNA by itself, 54 bases read in frame from the first base. A distance of 22 bases separates the germline ends of V and J, which lose 5 bases and 0 bases respectively. The germline V gene sets CDR1 to SGHNT and CDR2 to YENEEA. Separate from the approximately 730-subject first cohort, the validation cohort of over 90 subjects was the group to which the donors belonged. The protocol used for the library was the immunoSEQ multiplex PCR assay. On the authors' methods: To diagnose cytomegalovirus status from the catalog of TCR beta chain sequences, a statistical classification framework was built. Held by TCRdb, this immuneACCESS table contains in-frame sequences only and omits some clones. Under half of the omission traces to an unresolved V gene where checked; the cause of the rest is unknown. For V, J and clone size, that table is used; D and trimming come from the DNA. The sample table contains tens of thousands of clones; only one count was recorded for approximately 93% of them. The leading ten clones occupy approximately 1.5% of the sample.

Broad study findings and their caveats: Of the cluster scores, about 94% were above 0 in a later analysis, which found that TCRs clustered in the first cohort also tended to co-occur in the roughly 130 validation repertoires. In vitro tests confirmed that a few of the cytomegalovirus-associated TCR beta chains recognize cytomegalovirus antigens. A later analysis had no HLA typing for the validation cohort, so co-occurrence there was scored across all 130 or so repertoires. The authors suggested that the approach could potentially be extended to other disease states and immunological phenotypes. Most TCR sequences were seen in very few donors, while some public TCRs were found in many individuals. Cytomegalovirus status was reported to be diagnosed by the classifier with high specificity and sensitivity in both the original and validation cohorts. The study listed 164 TCR beta chains as associated with cytomegalovirus.

As regards this clone: Its binding antigen is unknown. It has no much larger one-base neighbor in the sample; base qualities were not kept.

The rearrangement combines TRBV11-3 with TRBJ1-2; no D gene call is confident. The TCR comes from a man aged 18 to 30 in good health and CMV-seropositive. Sample: PBMCs. The DNA is TGTGCCAGCAGCACCTCGGTGGGAGAGGCAATTACTAACTATGGCTACACCTTC. This sequence encodes CASSTSVGEAITNYGYTF.